This entry is about one T cell receptor (beta chain). These data belong to a study of T cells in Graves' hyperthyroidism and ophthalmopathy. Per germline, CDR1 SGHAT and CDR2 FQDESV (reference sequence). With 2 bases removed from V and 7 bases from J, the gap between germline ends came to 7 bases. The CDR3 is 12 amino acids. The source material, RNA transcripts, was used to amplify TCR beta CDR3 regions. In the first-round RT-PCR of the TCR CDR3, the HTBI primer set was used. Using its own MiXCR run on the multiplex PCR reads, TCRdb lists one record per CDR3 protein. This sample yields 400,000 to 500,000 distinct CDR3 sequences, of which about an eighth are seen a single time; about 4.9% belongs to the top ten.

The rearrangement joins TRBV11-1 to TRBJ2-3, with D maybe TRBD2 (5 bases). The receptor's source is a woman between 18 and 29 years old with Graves' hyperthyroidism. The material sequenced was blood. CDR3 in amino acids: CASSLLANTQYF. CDR3 in DNA: TGTGCCAGCAGCTTACTAGCAAATACGCAGTATTTT.